This T cell receptor (beta chain) was recovered during a study of cytomegalovirus exposure and HLA in healthy donors. Study-wide context: Both the 120 validation repertoires and the approximately 700 first-cohort repertoires used the same platform, as reported by a later analysis.

General study points: Altogether, more than 150 TCR beta chains were recorded as cytomegalovirus-associated.

Here immunoSEQ multiplex PCR was the method, and the copy in TCRdb shows in-frame clones only, minus some. Here the sample spans about 110,000 clones, around 95% being singletons. CDR3 length: 10 residues. Trimming pared 4 bases from V and 9 bases from J, leaving 6 bases between. The V gene's germline CDR1 is SNHLY and CDR2 FYNNEI. On this clone: Its antigen remains unknown.

Separate from the approximately 670-subject first cohort was the roughly 120-subject validation cohort, to which the donors belonged. Input material: PBMCs. The sequence derives from a young woman in good health and CMV-seronegative. The J gene is TRBJ1-2, the V gene TRBV2, with unresolved D. The CDR3 protein is CASSGERYTF. The DNA of the CDR3 is TGTGCCAGCAGTGGAGAGCGCTACACCTTC.